This T cell receptor beta chain was sequenced for a study of identical twins. Study-level findings and limits: Twins' surplus sharing was weaker for beta out-of-frame sequences. The study found excess low generation probability among twin-shared out-of-frame alpha sequences.

Template switching (which added a universal primer site) was used, and cDNA carried unique molecular identifiers. TCRdb redid the calling of the 5' RACE reads with MiXCR, one entry per CDR3 protein. The sample records about 530,000 distinct CDR3 sequences, about 22% being singletons. Germline V gene data show CDR1 as SGHRS and CDR2 as YFSETQ. CDR3 size: 16 residues. The V gene end was trimmed by 4 bases and the J gene end by 7 bases; junction bases not matched to a gene: 9. Concerning this clonotype itself: Its antigen is still unknown.

This same sample was also taken into another study, of yellow fever vaccine responses in identical twins. From that report: Twins reportedly had a vaccine T cell response that seemed partly convergent, partly personalized.

The genes are TRBV5-1 and TRBJ2-3, with 13 bases lining up with TRBD2. The sequence came from a woman in her late teens or twenties in good health. Sequenced: CD4+ T cells sorted from blood. Here the CDR3 DNA reads TGCGCCAGCAGCCAACCGGGACTAGCGGGGTTATATACGCAGTATTTT. Protein sequence: CASSQPGLAGLYTQYF.